This T cell receptor (beta chain) emerged from a study of tumor and adjacent non-tumor tissue in lung cancer. Study-wide background: The patients, 10 to 11 men and 5 women, were roughly 30 to 76 with stage I to III disease. Study-level results: TCR diversity was significantly greater in tumor than normal lung tissue.

This clonotype came up many times. Its antigen is unidentified. The germline V gene encodes CDR1 SGHVS and CDR2 FQNEAQ. The V end lost 5 bases, the J end lost 3 bases, and 13 bases lay between the germline ends. The CDR3 sequence is 15 residues long. A modified ARM-PCR protocol with three rounds of nested PCR amplified TCRbeta. MiXCR was run by TCRdb on the multiplex PCR reads, yielding one entry per CDR3 protein. The sample has fewer than 55,000 distinct CDR3 sequences, roughly 60% seen once. This sample's RNA came from whole unsorted tissue. More than 3 cm separated this lung sample from the edge of the tumor. Newly diagnosed lung cancer patients had thoracic surgery in China, August–late 2014, without prior chemotherapy.

The chain has TRBV7-8 and TRBJ2-2, with a tentative D call TRBD1 (5 bases). The source is a woman in her forties with non-small cell lung cancer. Input material: distant non-tumor lung tissue. The CDR3 spells CASSPAGPDTGELFF. For the CDR3, the DNA is TGTGCCAGCAGCCCCGCAGGGCCCGACACCGGGGAGCTGTTTTTT.